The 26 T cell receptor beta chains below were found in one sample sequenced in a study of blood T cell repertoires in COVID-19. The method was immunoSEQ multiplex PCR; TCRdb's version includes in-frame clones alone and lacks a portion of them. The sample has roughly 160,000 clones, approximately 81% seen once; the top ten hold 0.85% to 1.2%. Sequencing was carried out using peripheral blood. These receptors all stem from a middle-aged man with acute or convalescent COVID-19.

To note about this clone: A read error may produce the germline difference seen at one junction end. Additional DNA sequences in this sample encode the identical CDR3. The CDR3 spells CASSSYGSSYNEQFF. DNA for the CDR3: TGTGCCAGCAGTTCATACGGGAGCTCCTATAATGAGCAGTTCTTC. This rearrangement joins TRBV2 to TRBJ2-1; tentatively, D is TRBD2 (6 bases). This CDR3 has 15 amino acids. Per the germline V gene, CDR1 is SNHLY and CDR2 is FYNNEI.

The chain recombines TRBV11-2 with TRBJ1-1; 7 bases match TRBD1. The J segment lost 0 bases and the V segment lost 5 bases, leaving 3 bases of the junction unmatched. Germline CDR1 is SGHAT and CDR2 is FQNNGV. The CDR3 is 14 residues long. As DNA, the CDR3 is TGTGCCAGCAGCGGACAGGCATTGAACACTGAAGCTTTCTTT. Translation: CASSGQALNTEAFF.

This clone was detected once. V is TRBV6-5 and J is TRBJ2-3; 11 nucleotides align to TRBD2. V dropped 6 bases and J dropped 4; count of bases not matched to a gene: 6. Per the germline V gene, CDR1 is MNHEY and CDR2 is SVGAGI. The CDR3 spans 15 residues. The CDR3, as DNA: TGTGCCAGCAGCCGGACTAGCGGGTCCCCAGATACGCAGTATTTT. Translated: CASSRTSGSPDTQYF.

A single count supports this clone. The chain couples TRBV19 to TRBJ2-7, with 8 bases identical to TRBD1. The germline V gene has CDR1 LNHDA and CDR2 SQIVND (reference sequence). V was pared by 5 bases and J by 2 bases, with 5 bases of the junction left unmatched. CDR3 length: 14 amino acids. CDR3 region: CASSPRGRTYEQYF. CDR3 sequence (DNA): TGTGCCAGTAGTCCCAGGGGGCGGACCTACGAGCAGTACTTC.

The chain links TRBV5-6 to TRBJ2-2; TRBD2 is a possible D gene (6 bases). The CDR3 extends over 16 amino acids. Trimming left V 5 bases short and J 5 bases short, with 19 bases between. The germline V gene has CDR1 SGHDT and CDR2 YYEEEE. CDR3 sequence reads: CASSFFRERITGELFF. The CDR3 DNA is TGTGCCAGCAGTTTTTTCCGGGAGCGAATAACCGGGGAGCTGTTTTTT. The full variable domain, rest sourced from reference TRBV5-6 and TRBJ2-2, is DAGVTQSPTHLIKTRGQQVTLRCSPKSGHDTVSWYQQALGQGPQFIFQYYEEEERQRGNFPDRFSGHQFPNYSSELNVNALLLGDSALYLCASSFFRERITGELFFGEGSRLTVL.

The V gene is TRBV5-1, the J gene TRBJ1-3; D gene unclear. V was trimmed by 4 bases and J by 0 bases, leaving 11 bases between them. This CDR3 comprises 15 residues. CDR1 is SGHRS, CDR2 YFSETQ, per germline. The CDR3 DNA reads TGCGCCAGCAGCCCCGTCGGGGTCTCTGGAAACACCATATATTTT. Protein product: CASSPVGVSGNTIYF.

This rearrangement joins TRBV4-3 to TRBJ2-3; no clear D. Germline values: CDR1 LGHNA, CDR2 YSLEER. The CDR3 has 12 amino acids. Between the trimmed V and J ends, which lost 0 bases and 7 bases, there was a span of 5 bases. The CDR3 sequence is CASSQDQYTQYF. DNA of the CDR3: TGCGCCAGCAGCCAAGATCAATATACGCAGTATTTT.

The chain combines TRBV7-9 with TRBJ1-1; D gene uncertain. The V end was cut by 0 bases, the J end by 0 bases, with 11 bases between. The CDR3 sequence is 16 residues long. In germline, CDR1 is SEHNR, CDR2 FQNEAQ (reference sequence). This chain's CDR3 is CASSLAPSKVNTEAFF. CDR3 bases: TGTGCCAGCAGCTTAGCGCCTAGCAAAGTGAACACTGAAGCTTTCTTT. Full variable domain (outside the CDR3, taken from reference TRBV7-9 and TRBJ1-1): DTGVSQNPRHKITKRGQNVTFRCDPISEHNRLYWYRQTLGQGPEFLTYFQNEAQLEKSRLLSDRFSAERPKGSFSTLEIQRTEQGDSAMYLCASSLAPSKVNTEAFFGQGTRLTVV.

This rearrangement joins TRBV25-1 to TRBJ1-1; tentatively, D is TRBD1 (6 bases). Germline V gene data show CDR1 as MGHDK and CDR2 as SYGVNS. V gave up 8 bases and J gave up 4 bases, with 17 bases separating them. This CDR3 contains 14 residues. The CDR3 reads CASGGSWMATEAFF. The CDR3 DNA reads TGTGCCAGCGGGGGCTCATGGATGGCCACTGAAGCTTTCTTT.

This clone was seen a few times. DNA for the CDR3: TGTGCCAGCAGTTTAAAGGGACAGGGGGCGGGGTACTATGGCTACACCTTC. Protein sequence: CASSLKGQGAGYYGYTF. V is TRBV27 and J is TRBJ1-2, with 12 bases matching TRBD1. Per the germline V gene, CDR1 is MNHEY and CDR2 is SMNVEV (reference sequence). The trim removed 2 bases at V and 3 bases at J, leaving 7 bases unmatched. The CDR3 is made up of 17 amino acids.

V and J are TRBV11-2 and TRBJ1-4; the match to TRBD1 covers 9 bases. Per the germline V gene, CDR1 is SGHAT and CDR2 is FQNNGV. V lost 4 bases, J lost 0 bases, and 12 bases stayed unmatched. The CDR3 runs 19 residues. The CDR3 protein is CASSYSGTGREATNEKLFF. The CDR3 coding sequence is TGTGCCAGCAGCTACAGTGGGACAGGGAGGGAGGCAACTAATGAAAAACTGTTTTTT.

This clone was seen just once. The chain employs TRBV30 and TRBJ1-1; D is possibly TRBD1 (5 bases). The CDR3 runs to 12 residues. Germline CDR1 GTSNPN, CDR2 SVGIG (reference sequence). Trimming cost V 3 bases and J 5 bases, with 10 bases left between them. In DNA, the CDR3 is TGTGCCTGGAGCAGGGATTTTACTGAAGCTTTCTTT. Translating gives CAWSRDFTEAFF.

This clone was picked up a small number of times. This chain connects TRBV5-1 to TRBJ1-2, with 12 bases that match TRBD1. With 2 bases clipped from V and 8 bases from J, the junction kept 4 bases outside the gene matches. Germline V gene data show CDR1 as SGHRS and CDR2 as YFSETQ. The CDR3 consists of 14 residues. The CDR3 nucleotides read TGCGCCAGCAGCTTAGGGACAGGGGGCGGCGGCTACACCTTC. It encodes CASSLGTGGGGYTF.

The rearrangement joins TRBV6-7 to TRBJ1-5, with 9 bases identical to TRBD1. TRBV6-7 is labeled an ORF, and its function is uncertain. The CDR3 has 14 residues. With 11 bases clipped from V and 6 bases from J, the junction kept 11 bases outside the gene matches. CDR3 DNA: TGTGCCCCCAGCCGGGACAGGGCTGGTCAGCCCCAGCATTTT. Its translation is CAPSRDRAGQPQHF.

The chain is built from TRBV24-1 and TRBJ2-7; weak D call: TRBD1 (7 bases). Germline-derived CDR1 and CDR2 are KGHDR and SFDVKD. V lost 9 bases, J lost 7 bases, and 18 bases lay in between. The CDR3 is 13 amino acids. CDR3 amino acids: CATFTGSGGEQYF. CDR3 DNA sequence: TGTGCCACCTTTACCGGATCAGGGGGGGAGCAGTACTTC.

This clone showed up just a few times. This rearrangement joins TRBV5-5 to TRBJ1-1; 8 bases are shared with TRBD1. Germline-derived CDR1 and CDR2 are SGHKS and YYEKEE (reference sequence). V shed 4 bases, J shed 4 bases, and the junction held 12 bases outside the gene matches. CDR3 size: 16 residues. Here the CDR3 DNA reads TGTGCCAGCAGCCTGTCGACAGGGGCGAGGGGCACTGAAGCTTTCTTT. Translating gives CASSLSTGARGTEAFF.

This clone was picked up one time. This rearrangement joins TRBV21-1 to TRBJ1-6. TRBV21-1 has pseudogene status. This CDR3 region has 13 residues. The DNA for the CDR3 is TGTGCCAGCAGCAAACCGGCGGCAGTGGTGGTCCACTTT. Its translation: CASSKPAAVVVHF.

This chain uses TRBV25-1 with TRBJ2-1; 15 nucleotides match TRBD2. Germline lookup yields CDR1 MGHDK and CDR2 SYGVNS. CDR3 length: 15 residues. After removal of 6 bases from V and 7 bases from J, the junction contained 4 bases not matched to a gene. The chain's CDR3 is CASRRTSGGANEQFF. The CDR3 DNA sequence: TGTGCCAGCAGGAGGACTAGCGGGGGGGCAAATGAGCAGTTCTTC.

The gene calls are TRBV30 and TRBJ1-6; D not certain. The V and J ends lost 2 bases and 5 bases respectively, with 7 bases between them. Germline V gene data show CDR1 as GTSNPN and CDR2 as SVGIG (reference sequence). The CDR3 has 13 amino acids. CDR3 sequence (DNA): TGTGCCTGGAGTATACAAAATAATTCACCCCTCCACTTT. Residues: CAWSIQNNSPLHF.

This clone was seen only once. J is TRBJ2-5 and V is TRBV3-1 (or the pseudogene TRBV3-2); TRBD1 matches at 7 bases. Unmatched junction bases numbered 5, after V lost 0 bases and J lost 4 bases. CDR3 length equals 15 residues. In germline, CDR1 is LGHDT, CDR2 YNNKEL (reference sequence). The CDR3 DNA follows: TGTGCCAGCAGCCAAGATTGGGACAGTAGAGAGACCCAGTACTTC. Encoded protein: CASSQDWDSRETQYF.

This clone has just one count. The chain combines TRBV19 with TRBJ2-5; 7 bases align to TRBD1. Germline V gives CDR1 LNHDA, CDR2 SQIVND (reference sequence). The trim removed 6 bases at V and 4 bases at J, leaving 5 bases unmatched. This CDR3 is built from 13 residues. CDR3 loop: CASSRDRGETQYF. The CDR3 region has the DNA TGTGCCAGTAGCAGGGACAGAGGAGAGACCCAGTACTTC.

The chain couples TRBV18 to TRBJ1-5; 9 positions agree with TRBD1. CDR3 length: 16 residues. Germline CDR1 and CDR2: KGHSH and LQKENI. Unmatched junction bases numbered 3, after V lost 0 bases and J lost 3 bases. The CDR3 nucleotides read TGTGCCAGCTCACCACCCGGGACAGGGACCAATCAGCCCCAGCATTTT. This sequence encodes CASSPPGTGTNQPQHF.

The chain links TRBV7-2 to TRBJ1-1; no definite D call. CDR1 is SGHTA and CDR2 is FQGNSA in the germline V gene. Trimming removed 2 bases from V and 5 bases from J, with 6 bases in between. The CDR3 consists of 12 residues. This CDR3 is CASSLSLTEAFF. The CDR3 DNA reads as TGTGCCAGCAGCTTATCACTTACTGAAGCTTTCTTT.

The CDR3 region is CASSIGTGATEQYF. CDR3 coding DNA: TGTGCCAGTAGTATCGGGACAGGGGCGACCGAGCAGTACTTC. This rearrangement joins TRBV19 to TRBJ2-7, with 10 bases matching TRBD1. Trimming took 3 bases from V and 6 from J; bases not matched to a gene: 5. From germline, CDR1 is LNHDA and CDR2 SQIVND (reference sequence). The CDR3 runs to 14 residues.

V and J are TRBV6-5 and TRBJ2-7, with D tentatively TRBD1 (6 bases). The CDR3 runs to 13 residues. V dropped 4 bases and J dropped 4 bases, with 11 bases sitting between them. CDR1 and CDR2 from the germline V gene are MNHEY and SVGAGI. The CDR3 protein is CASSLGASYEQYF. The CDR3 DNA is TGTGCCAGCAGTTTGGGGGCTTCTTACGAGCAGTACTTC.

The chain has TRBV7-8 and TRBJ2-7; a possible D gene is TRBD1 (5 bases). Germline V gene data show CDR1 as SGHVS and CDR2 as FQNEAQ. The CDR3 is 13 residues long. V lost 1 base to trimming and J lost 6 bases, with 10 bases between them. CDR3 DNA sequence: TGTGCCAGCAGCTTAGGAAAAGGGGCCGAGCAGTACTTC. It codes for CASSLGKGAEQYF.